This T cell receptor (beta chain) was sequenced in a study of T cells in women clearing cervical HPV infection. Turning to the study itself: Controls gave blood once infection was undetectable; cases at lesion identification. Case blood was drawn a median about 150 days after lesion detection. Overall study results and limits: CIN3+ cases had significantly higher TCR repertoire richness than controls, but evenness did not differ. TRBV6-7 abundance was lower in cases than controls (roughly 0.11% versus 0.16%).

Generated by immunoSEQ multiplex PCR, the TCRdb table keeps only in-frame clones and is missing some. The sample includes some 46,000 clones. Trimming took off 3 bases at V and 0 bases at J, with 4 bases between the two ends. The length of the CDR3 is 13 residues. Germline lookup yields CDR1 SGHVS and CDR2 FNYEAQ. Note on this clone: Its specificity is not known. The DNA ends 3 residues before the CDR3 does, and the rest of the CDR3 is filled in from the germline J gene.

This TCR derives from a woman between 18 and 70 years old with a cervical HPV16 infection that either progressed to CIN3+ or cleared (not recorded which). Source material: blood buffy coat. The V gene is TRBV7-6, the J gene TRBJ2-3; D not certain. The covered CDR3 bases are TGTGCCAGCAGCTTCTTTAGCACAGATACG. This translates into CASSFFSTDT. In full, the CDR3 is CASSFFSTDTQYF.